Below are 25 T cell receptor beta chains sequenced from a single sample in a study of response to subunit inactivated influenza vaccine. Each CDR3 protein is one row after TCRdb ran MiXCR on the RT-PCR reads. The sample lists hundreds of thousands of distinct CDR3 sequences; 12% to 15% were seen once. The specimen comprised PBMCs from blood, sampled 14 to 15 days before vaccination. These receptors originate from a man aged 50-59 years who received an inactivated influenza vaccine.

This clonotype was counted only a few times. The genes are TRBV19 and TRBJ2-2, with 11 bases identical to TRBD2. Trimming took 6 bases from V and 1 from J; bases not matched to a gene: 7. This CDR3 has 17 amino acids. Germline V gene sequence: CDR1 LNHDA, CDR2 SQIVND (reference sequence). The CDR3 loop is CASSLPGLAVNTGELFF. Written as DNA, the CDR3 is TGTGCCAGTAGCCTCCCGGGACTAGCGGTGAACACCGGGGAGCTGTTTTTT.

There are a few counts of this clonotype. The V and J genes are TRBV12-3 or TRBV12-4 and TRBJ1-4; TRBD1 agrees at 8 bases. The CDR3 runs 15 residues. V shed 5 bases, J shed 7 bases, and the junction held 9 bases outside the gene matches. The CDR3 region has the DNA TGTGCCAGCAGTCCCAGGACAGGGAGTGGTGAAAAACTGTTTTTT. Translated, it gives CASSPRTGSGEKLFF.

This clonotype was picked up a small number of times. CDR3 amino acids: CASSHRRTIPYNEQFF. The CDR3 DNA follows: TGTGCCAGCAGCCACCGCCGGACGATCCCCTACAATGAGCAGTTCTTC. V usage is TRBV7-8 and J usage is TRBJ2-1; D remains unclear. Germline-derived CDR1 and CDR2 are SGHVS and FQNEAQ. V was shortened by 5 bases and J by 2 bases, with 16 bases between the two germline ends. CDR3 size: 16 residues.

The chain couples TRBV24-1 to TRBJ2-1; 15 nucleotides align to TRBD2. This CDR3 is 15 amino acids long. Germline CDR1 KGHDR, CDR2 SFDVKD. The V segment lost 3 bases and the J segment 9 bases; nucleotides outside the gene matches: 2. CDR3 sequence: CATSDGGLAGGEQFF. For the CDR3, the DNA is TGTGCCACCAGTGATGGGGGACTAGCGGGAGGTGAGCAGTTCTTC.

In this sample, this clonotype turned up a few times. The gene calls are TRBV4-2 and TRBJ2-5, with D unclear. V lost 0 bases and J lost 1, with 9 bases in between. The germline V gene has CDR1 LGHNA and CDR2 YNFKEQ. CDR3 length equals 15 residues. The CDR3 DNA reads TGTGCCAGCAGCCAAGAGGCCTATTCCCAAGAGACCCAGTACTTC. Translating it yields CASSQEAYSQETQYF.

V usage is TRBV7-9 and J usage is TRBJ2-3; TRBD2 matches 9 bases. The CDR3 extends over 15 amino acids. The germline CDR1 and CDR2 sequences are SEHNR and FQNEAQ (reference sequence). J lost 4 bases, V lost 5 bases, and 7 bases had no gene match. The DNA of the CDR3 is TGTGCCAGCAGCCCCGTAGCGGGAGTAGCAGATACGCAGTATTTT. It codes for CASSPVAGVADTQYF.

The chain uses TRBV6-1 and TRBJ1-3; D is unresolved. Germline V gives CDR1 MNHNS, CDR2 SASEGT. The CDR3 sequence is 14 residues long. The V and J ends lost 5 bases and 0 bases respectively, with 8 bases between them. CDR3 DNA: TGTGCCAGCAGTATGTGGAGCTCTGGAAACACCATATATTTT. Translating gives CASSMWSSGNTIYF.

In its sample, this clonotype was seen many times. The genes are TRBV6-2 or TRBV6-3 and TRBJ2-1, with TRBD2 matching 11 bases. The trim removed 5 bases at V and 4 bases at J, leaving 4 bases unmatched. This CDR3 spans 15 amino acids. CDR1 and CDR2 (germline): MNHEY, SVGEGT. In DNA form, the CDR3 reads TGTGCCAGCAGTCGTAGCGGGGGGGTTTACAATGAGCAGTTCTTC. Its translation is CASSRSGGVYNEQFF.

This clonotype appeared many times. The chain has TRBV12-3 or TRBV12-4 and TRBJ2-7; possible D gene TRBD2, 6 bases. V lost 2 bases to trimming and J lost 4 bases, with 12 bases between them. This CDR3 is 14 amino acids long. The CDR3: CASSLRERAYEQYF. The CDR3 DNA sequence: TGTGCCAGCAGTTTACGGGAGAGGGCTTACGAGCAGTACTTC.

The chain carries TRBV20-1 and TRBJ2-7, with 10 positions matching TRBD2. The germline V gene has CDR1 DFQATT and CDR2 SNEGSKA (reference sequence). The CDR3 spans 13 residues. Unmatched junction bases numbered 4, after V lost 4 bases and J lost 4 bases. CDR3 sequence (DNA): TGCAGTGCTAATCCTAGCGGGGGTTACGAGCAGTACTTC. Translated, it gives CSANPSGGYEQYF.

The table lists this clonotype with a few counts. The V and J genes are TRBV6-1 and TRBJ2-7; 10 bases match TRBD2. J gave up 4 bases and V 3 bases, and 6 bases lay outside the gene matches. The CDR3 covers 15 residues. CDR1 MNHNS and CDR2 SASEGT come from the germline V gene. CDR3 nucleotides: TGTGCCAGCAGTGACCCGGGACTAGCGAGGTACGAGCAGTACTTC. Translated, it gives CASSDPGLARYEQYF.

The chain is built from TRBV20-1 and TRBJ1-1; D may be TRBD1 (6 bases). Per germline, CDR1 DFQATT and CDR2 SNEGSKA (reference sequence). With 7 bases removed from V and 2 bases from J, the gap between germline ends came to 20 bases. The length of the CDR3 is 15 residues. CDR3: CSGKDVRTANTEAFF. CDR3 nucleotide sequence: TGCAGTGGTAAAGACGTCAGGACAGCAAACACTGAAGCTTTCTTT.

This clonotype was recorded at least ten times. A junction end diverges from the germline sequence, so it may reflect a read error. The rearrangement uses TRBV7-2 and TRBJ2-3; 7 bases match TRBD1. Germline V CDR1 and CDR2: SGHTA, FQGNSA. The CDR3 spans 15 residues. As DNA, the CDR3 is TGTGCCAGCAGCATAGCAGAGGGGGCCGGAGATACGCAGTATTTT. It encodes CASSIAEGAGDTQYF.

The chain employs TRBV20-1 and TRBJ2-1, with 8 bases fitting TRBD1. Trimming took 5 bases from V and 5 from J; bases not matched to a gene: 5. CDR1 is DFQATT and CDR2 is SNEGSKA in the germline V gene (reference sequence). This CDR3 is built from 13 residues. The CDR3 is CSAGQGRDNEQFF. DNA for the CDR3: TGCAGTGCTGGACAGGGTAGGGACAATGAGCAGTTCTTC.

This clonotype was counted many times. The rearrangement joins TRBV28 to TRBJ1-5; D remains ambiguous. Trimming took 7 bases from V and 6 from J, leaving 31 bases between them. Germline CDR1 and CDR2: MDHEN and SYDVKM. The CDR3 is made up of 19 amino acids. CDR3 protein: CASTSGRADWGLRTQPQHF. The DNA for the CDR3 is TGTGCCAGCACCTCCGGAAGGGCGGATTGGGGTTTGCGAACTCAGCCCCAGCATTTT.

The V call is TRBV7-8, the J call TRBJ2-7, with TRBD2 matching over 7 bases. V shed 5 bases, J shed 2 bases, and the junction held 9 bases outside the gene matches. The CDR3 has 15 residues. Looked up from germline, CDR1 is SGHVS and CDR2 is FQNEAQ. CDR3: CASSLTPGGPYEQYF. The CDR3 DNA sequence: TGTGCCAGCAGCCTTACCCCGGGGGGACCCTACGAGCAGTACTTC.

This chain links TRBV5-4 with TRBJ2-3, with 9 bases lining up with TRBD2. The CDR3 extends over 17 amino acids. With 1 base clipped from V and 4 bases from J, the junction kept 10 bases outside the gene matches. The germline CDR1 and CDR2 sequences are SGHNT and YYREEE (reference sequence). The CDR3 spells CASSLFSGSGYADTQYF. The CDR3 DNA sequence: TGTGCCAGCAGCTTGTTTAGCGGGAGCGGGTACGCAGATACGCAGTATTTT.

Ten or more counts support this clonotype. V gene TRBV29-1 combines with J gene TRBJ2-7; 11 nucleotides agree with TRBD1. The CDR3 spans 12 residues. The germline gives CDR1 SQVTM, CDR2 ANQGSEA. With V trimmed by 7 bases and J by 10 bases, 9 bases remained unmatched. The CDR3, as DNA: TGCAGCGCCGGGAGGACAGGGGGCCCCCAGTACTTC. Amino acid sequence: CSAGRTGGPQYF.

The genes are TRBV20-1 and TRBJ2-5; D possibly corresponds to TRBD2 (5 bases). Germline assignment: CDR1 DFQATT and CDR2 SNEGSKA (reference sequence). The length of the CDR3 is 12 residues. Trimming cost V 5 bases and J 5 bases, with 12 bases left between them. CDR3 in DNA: TGCAGTGCTGGAACACGCGGGGAGACCCAGTACTTC. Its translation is CSAGTRGETQYF.

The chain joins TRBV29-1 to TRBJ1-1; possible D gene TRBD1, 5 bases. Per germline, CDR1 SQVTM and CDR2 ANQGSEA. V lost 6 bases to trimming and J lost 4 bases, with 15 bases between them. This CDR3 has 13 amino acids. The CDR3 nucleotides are TGCAGCGTCCTCCGGGGGACGGGCACTGAAGCTTTCTTT. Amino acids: CSVLRGTGTEAFF.

The CDR3 loop reads CASSGGTGGIGLETQYF. For the CDR3, the DNA is TGTGCCAGCAGCGGAGGGACAGGGGGCATAGGGTTGGAGACCCAGTACTTC. V and J are TRBV7-9 and TRBJ2-5, with 12 bases identical to TRBD1. This CDR3 is built from 17 residues. Germline values: CDR1 SEHNR, CDR2 FQNEAQ (reference sequence). After removal of 5 bases from V and 5 bases from J, the junction contained 12 bases not matched to a gene.

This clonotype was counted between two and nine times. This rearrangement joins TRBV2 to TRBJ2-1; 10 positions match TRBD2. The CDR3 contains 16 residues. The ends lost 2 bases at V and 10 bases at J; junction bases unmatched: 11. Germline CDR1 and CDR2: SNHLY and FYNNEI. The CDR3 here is CASSESASGRIGEQFF. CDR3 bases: TGTGCCAGCAGTGAATCGGCTAGCGGGAGAATTGGAGAGCAGTTCTTC. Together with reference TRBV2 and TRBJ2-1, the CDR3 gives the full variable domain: EPEVTQTPSHQVTQMGQEVILRCVPISNHLYFYWYRQILGQKVEFLVSFYNNEISEKSEIFDDQFSVERPDGSNFTLKIRSTKLEDSAMYFCASSESASGRIGEQFFGPGTRLTVL.

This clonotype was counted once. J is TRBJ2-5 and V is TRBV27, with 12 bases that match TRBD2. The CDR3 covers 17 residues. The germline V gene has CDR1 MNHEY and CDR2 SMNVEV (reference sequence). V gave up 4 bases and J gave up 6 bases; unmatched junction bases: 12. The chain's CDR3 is CASSSFLTSGSKQTQYF. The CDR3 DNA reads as TGTGCCAGCAGTTCCTTCCTGACTAGCGGGAGTAAACAGACCCAGTACTTC.

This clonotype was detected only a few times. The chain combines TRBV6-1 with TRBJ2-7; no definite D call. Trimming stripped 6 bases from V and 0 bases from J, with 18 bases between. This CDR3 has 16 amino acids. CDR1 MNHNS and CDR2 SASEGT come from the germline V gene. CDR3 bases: TGTGCCAGCAGGCCCCAGGCCGGTAGGAGCTCCTACGAGCAGTACTTC. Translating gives CASRPQAGRSSYEQYF.

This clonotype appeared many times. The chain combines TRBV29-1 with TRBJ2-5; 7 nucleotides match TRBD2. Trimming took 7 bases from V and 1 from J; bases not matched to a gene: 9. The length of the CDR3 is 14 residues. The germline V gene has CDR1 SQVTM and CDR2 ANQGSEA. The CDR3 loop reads CSERPSGSQETQYF. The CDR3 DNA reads TGCAGCGAACGGCCTAGCGGTTCCCAAGAGACCCAGTACTTC.